Below, 5 T cell receptor beta chains from the same sample are listed, as sequenced in a study of T cell clonotyping in hematopoietic cell transplantation. The repertoire was sequenced with immunoSEQ multiplex PCR; TCRdb's copy has only in-frame clones and lacks some. The table includes about 14,000 clones, less than 70% detected once. The sample was PBMCs. Receptors were obtained from a human donor who either received an allogeneic hematopoietic cell transplant for a myeloid malignancy or was a related donor (not recorded which). Some clones in this sample may be carry-over from other donors' samples.

The V and J genes are TRBV4-2 and TRBJ1-2, with D possibly matching TRBD1 (5 bases). Trimming pared 0 bases from V and 3 bases from J, leaving 14 bases between. There are 16 residues in the CDR3. Looked up from germline, CDR1 is LGHNA and CDR2 is YNFKEQ. The CDR3 loop is CASSQDLRQHYYGYTF. In nucleotides, the CDR3 is TGTGCCAGCAGCCAAGATCTTAGACAGCATTACTATGGCTACACCTTC.

This chain joins TRBV2 and TRBJ2-3, with 10 positions matching TRBD1. CDR3 length equals 15 residues. Germline lookup yields CDR1 SNHLY and CDR2 FYNNEI. Germline trimming cut 5 bases from V and 7 bases from J; bases unmatched to any gene: 9. The CDR3 coding sequence is TGTGCCAGCAGTTCTGGGACAGGGGAAGTGAATACGCAGTATTTT. It specifies CASSSGTGEVNTQYF.

J is TRBJ2-5 and V is TRBV19; 10 bases agree with TRBD1. Per germline, CDR1 LNHDA and CDR2 SQIVND (reference sequence). The CDR3 runs to 14 residues. With V trimmed by 4 bases and J by 2 bases, 1 base remained unmatched. Here the CDR3 reads CASSKDRGQETQYF. DNA for the CDR3: TGTGCCAGTAGTAAGGACAGGGGGCAAGAGACCCAGTACTTC.

The chain recombines TRBV9 with TRBJ2-5; D call uncertain. From germline, CDR1 is SGDLS and CDR2 YYNGEE. V dropped 4 bases and J dropped 5 bases, with 15 bases sitting between them. This CDR3 contains 14 residues. CDR3 in DNA: TGTGCCAGCAGCCCCTCCCTAGTGGGGGAGACCCAGTACTTC. Amino acids: CASSPSLVGETQYF. Drawing the rest from reference TRBV9 and TRBJ2-5, the complete variable domain is DSGVTQTPKHLITATGQRVTLRCSPRSGDLSVYWYQQSLDQGLQFLIQYYNGEERAKGNILERFSAQQFPDLHSELNLSSLELGDSALYFCASSPSLVGETQYFGPGTRLLVL.

The rearrangement joins TRBV29-1 to TRBJ2-7, with D possibly TRBD2 on 5 matching bases. Germline-derived CDR1 and CDR2 are SQVTM and ANQGSEA. This CDR3 has 14 residues. V was trimmed by 6 bases and J by 0 bases, leaving 15 bases between them. CDR3 nucleotide sequence: TGCAGCGTAGTTACTAGTTTCGGCTCCTACGAGCAGTACTTC. Its translation is CSVVTSFGSYEQYF.